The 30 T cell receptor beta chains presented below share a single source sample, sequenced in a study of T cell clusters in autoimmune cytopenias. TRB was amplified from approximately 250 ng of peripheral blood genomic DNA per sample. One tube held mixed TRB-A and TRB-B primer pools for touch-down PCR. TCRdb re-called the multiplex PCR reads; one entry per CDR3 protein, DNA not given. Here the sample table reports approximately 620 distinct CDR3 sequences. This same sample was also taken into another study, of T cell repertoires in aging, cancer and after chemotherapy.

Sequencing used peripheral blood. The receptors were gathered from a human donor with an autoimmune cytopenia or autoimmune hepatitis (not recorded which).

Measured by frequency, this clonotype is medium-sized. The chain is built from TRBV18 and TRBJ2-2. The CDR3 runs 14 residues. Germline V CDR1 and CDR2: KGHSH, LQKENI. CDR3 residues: CASSPRTEAGELFF.

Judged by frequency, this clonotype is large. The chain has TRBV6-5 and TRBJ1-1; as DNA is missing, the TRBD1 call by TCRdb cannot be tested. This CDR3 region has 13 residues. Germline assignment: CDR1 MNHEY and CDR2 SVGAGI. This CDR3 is CASSPRGYTEAFF.

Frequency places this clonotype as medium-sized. The chain's CDR3 is CASSLGEGIEQYF. This chain joins TRBV5-4 and TRBJ2-7; TCRdb outputs TRBD2, but without DNA this stays unchecked. The germline CDR1 and CDR2 sequences are SGHNT and YYREEE (reference sequence). This CDR3 comprises 13 residues.

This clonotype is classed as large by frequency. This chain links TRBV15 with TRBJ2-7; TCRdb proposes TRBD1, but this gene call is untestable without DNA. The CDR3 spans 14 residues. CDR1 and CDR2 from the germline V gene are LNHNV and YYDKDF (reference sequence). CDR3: CATSRDWTTGEQYF.

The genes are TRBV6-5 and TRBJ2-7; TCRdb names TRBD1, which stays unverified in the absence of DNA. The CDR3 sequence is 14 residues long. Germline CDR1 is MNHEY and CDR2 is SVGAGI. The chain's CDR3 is CASSPRDRGHEQYF.

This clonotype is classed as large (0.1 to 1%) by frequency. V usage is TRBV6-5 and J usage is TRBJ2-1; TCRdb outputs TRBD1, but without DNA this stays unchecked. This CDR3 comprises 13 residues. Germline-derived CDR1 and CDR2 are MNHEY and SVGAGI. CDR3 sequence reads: CASVGGQGNEQFF.

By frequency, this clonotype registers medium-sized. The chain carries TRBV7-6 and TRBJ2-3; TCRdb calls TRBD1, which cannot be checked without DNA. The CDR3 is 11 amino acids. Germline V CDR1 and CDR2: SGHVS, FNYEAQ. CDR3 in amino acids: CASSEGSAQYF.

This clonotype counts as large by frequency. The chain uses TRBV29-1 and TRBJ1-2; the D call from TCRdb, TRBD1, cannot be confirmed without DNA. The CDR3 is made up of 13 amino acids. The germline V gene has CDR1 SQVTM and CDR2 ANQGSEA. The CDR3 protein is CSVETGNNYGYTF.

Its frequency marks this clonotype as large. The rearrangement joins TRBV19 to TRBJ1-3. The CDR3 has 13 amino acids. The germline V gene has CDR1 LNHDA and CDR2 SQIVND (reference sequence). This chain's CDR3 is CASMIGSGNTIYF.

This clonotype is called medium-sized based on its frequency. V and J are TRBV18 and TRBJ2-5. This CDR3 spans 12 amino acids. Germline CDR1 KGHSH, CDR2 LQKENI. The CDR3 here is CASSPLQETQYF.

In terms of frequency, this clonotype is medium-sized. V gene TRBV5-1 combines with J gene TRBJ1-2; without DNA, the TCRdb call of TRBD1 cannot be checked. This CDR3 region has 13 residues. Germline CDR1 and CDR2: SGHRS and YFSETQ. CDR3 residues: CASSLSQGEGYTF.

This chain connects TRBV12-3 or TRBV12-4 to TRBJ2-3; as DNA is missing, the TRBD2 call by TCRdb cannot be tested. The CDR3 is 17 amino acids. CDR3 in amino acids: CASSYPSSGRVGDTQYF.

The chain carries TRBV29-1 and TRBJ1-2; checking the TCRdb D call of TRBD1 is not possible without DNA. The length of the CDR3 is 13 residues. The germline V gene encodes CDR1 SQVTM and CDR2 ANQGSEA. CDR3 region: CSVAAGADYGYTF.

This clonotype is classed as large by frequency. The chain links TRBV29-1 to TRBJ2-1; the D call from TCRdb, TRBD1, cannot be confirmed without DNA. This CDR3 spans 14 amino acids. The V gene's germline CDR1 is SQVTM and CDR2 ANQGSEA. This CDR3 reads CSVGGTGLYNEQFF.

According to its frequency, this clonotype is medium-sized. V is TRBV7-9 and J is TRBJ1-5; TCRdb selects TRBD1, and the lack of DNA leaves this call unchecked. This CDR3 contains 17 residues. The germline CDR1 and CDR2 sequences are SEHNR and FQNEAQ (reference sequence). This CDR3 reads CASSLDAWGSSNQPQHF.

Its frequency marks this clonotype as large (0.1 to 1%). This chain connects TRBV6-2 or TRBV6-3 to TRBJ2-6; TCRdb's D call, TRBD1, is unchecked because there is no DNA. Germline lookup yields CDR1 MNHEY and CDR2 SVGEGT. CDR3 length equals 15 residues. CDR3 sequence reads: CASTLGGTGANVLTF.

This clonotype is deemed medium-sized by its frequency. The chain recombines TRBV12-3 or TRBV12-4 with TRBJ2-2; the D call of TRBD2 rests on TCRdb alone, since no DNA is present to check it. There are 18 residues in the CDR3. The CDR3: CASSPTGLAGVYTGELFF.

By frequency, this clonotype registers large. The CDR3 spells CSGRTGKNSPLHF. The chain carries TRBV29-1 and TRBJ1-6; with no DNA, the TCRdb D assignment of TRBD1 cannot be verified. CDR1 is SQVTM and CDR2 is ANQGSEA in the germline V gene. The CDR3 length is 13 residues.

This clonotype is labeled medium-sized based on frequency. CDR3 amino acids: CASSSGLAGSTDTQYF. The chain uses TRBV7-2 and TRBJ2-3; the TCRdb call, TRBD2, lacks DNA for checking. Germline V lookup: CDR1 SGHTA, CDR2 FQGNSA. CDR3 length equals 16 residues.

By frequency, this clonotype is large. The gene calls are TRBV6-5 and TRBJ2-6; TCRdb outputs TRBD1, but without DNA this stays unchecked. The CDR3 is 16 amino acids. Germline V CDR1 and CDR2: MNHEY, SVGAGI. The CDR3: CASSFSTGSGANVLTF.

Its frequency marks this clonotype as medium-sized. CDR3 protein: CATSVPPVRNTIYF. The chain employs TRBV24-1 and TRBJ1-3. CDR3 length equals 14 residues. Germline CDR1 reads KGHDR; CDR2 reads SFDVKD.

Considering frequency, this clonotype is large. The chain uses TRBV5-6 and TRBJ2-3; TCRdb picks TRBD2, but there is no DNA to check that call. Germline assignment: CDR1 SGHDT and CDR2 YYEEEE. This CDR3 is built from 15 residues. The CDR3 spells CASSPFSGPGDTQYF.

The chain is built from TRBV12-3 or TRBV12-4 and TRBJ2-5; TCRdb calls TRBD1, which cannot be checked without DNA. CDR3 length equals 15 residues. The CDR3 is CASSLVTGGLETQYF.

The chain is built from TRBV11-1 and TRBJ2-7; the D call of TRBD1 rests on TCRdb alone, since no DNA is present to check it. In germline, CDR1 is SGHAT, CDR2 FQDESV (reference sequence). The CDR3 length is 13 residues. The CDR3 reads CASSWDSSYEQYF. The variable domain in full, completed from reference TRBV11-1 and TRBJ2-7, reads EAEVAQSPRYKITEKSQAVAFWCDPISGHATLYWYRQILGQGPELLVQFQDESVVDDSQLPKDRFSAERLKGVDSTLKIQPAELGDSAMYLCASSWDSSYEQYFGPGTRLTVT.

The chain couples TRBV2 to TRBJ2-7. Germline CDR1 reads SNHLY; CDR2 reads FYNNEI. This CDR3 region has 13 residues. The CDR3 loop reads CASSGSDIYEQYF.

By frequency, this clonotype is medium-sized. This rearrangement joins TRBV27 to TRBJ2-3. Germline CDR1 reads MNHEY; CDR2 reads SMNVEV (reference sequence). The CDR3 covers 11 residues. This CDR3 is CASEGLDTQYF.

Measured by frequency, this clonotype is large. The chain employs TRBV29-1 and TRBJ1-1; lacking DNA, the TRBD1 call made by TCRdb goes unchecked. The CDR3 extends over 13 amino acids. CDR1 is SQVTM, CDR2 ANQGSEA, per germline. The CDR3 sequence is CSVEARGKTEAFF.

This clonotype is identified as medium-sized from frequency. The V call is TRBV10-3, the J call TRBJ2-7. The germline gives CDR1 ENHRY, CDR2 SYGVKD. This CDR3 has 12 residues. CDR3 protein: CAISATTYEQYF.

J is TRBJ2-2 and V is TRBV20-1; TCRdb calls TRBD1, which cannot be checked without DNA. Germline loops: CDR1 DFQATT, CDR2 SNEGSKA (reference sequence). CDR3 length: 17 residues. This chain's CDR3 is CSARGGDARGLAGELFF.

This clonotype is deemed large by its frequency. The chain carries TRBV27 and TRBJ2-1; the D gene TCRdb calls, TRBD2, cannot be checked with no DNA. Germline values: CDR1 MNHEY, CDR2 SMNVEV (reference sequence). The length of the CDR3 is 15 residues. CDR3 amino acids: CASSLGAGGYNEQFF.